Presented here are 6 T cell receptor beta chains from one specimen sequenced in a study of OX40 agonist ivuxolimab in advanced cancers. Assay used: immunoSEQ multiplex PCR; TCRdb lists only in-frame clones, some missing. This repertoire shows roughly 67,000 clones, roughly 90% found once; its top ten account for over 7.5%. Sequenced here: CD4+ or CD8+ T cells sorted from blood, sampled in a trial of the OX40 agonist ivuxolimab. The origin of the receptors is an adult with an advanced solid tumor such as melanoma, head and neck, liver or kidney cancer.

The chain carries TRBV12-5 and TRBJ2-7; 10 bases map to TRBD1. After removal of 1 base from V and 0 bases from J, the junction contained 3 bases not matched to a gene. The CDR3 totals 16 residues. Germline CDR1 LGHNT, CDR2 FRNRAP. The CDR3 DNA reads as TGTGCTAGTGGTTTGGGGACAGGGGGAAGCTCCTACGAGCAGTACTTC. Translating it yields CASGLGTGGSSYEQYF.

This sequence joins TRBV9 and TRBJ2-2; maybe TRBD2 (5 bases). The germline V and J ends were trimmed by 3 bases and 4 bases, with 7 bases remaining between them. Germline V gene lookup returns CDR1 SGDLS and CDR2 YYNGEE. CDR3 size: 13 residues. The CDR3: CASSAEGTGELFF. The CDR3 DNA follows: TGTGCCAGCAGCGCAGAGGGCACCGGGGAGCTGTTTTTT.

The chain combines TRBV10-3 with TRBJ2-1; 7 bases map to TRBD2. The CDR3 spans 16 residues. Germline CDR1 reads ENHRY; CDR2 reads SYGVKD. V dropped 0 bases and J dropped 7; count of bases not matched to a gene: 9. The CDR3 loop is CAISESRMGGINEQFF. CDR3 DNA sequence: TGTGCCATCAGTGAGTCGCGTATGGGGGGGATTAATGAGCAGTTCTTC.

V gene TRBV13 combines with J gene TRBJ2-3; D is unclear. Trimming removed 5 bases at V and 6 bases at J, with 9 bases between. The CDR3 extends over 12 amino acids. Per germline, CDR1 PRHDT and CDR2 FYEKMQ (reference sequence). CDR3 in DNA: TGTGCCAGCAGCCTAATTCAGGATACGCAGTATTTT. Its protein product is CASSLIQDTQYF.

The V call is TRBV6-5, the J call TRBJ1-2; no firm D call. Germline CDR1 MNHEY, CDR2 SVGAGI. V lost 2 bases and J 4 bases, leaving 8 bases between the germline ends. This CDR3 comprises 13 residues. CDR3 nucleotide sequence: TGTGCCAGCAGTTACGGAGGAACCTATGGCTACACCTTC. Residues: CASSYGGTYGYTF.

The V call is TRBV5-8, the J call TRBJ2-7, with 9 bases fitting TRBD1. CDR3 size: 15 residues. The germline V gene has CDR1 SGHTS and CDR2 YDEGEE. The trim removed 4 bases at V and 2 bases at J, leaving 7 bases unmatched. The CDR3 here is CASSPGTGPPYEQYF. The CDR3 coding sequence is TGTGCCAGCAGCCCCGGGACAGGGCCTCCCTACGAGCAGTACTTC.